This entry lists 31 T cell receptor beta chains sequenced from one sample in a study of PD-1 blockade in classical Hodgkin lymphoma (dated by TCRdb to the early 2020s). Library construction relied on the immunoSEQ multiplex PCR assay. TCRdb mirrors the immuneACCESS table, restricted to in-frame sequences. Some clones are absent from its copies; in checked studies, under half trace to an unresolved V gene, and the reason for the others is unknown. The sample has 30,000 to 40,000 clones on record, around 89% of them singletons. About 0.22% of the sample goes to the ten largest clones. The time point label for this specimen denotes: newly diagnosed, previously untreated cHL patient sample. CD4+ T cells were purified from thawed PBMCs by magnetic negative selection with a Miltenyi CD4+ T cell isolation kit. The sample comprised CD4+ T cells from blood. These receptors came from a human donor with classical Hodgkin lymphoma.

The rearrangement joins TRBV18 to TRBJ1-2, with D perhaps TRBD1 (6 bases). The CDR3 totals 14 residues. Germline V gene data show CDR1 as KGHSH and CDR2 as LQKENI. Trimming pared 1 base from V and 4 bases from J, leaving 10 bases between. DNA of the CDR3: TGTGCCAGCTCACCACGTGGGGGCCCCTATGGCTACACCTTC. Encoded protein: CASSPRGGPYGYTF.

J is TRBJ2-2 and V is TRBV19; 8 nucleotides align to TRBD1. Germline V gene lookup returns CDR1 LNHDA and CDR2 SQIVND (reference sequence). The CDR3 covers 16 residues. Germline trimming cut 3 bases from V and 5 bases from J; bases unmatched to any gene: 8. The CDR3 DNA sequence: TGTGCCAGTAGTATTCGGGGCAGGGGGCTTACCGGGGAGCTGTTTTTT. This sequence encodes CASSIRGRGLTGELFF.

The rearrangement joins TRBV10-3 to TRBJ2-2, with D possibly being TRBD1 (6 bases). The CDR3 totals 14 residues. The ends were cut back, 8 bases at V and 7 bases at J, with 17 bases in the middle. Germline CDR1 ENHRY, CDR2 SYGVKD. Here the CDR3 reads CAIGVLQGVGELFF. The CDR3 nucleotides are TGTGCCATCGGGGTTTTACAGGGCGTCGGGGAGCTGTTTTTT.

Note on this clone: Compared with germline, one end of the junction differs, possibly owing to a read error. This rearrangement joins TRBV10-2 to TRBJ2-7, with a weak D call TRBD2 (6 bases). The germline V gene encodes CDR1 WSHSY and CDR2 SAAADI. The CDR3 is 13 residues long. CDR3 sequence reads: CATSWVGGYEQYF. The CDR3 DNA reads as TGCGCCACCAGTTGGGTCGGGGGATACGAGCAGTACTTC.

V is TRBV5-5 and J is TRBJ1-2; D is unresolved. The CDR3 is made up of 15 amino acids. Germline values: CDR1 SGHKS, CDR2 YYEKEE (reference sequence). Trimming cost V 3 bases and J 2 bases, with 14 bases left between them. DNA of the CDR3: TGTGCCAGCAGCTCAAGGGAGGGAAGGAACTATGGCTACACCTTC. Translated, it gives CASSSREGRNYGYTF.

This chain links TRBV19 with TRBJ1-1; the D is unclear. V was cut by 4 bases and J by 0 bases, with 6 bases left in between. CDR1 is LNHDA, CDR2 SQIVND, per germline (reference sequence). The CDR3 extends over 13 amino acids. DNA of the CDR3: TGTGCCAGTAGTACGGTCATGAACACTGAAGCTTTCTTT. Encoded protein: CASSTVMNTEAFF.

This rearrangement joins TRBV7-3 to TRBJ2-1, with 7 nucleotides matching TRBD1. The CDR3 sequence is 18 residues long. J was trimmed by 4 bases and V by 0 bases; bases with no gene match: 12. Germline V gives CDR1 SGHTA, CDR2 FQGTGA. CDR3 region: CASSLTPLGTANYNEQFF. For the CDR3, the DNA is TGTGCCAGCAGCTTAACGCCCCTCGGGACAGCGAATTACAATGAGCAGTTCTTC.

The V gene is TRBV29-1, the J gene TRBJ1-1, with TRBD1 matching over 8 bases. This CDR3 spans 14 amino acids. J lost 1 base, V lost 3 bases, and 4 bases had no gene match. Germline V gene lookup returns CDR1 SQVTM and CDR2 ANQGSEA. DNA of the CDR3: TGCAGCGTTGATCAGGGGGCTGGGAACACTGAAGCTTTCTTT. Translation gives CSVDQGAGNTEAFF.

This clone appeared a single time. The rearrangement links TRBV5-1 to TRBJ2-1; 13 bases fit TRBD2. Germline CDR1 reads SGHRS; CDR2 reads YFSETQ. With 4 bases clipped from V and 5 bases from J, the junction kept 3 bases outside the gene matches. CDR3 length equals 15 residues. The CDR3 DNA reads TGCGCCAGCAGCCTGGGGACTAGCGGGGACAATGAGCAGTTCTTC. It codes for CASSLGTSGDNEQFF.

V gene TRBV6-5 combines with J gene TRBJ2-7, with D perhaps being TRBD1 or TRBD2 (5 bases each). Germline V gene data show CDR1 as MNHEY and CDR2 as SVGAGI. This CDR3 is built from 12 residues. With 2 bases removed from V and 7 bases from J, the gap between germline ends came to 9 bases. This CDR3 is CASSYMGTEQYF. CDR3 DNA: TGTGCCAGCAGTTACATGGGGACGGAGCAGTACTTC.

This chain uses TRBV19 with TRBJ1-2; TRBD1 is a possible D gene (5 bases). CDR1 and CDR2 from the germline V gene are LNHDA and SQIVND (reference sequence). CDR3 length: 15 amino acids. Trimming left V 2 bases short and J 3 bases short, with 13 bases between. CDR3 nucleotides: TGTGCCAGTAGTATAACCCCGGGGGGGGACTATGGCTACACCTTC. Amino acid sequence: CASSITPGGDYGYTF.

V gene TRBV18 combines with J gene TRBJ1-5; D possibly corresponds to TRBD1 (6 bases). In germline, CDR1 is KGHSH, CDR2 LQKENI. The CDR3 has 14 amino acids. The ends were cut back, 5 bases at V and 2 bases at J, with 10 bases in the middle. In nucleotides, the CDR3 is TGTGCCAGCTCATCCCGACAGGGCAATCAGCCCCAGCATTTT. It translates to CASSSRQGNQPQHF.

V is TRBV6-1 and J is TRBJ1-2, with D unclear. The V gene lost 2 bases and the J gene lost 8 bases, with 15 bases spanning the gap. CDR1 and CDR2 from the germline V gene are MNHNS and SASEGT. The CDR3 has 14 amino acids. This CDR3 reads CASSELLSSHGYTF. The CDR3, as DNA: TGTGCCAGCAGTGAATTGTTAAGTTCTCACGGCTACACCTTC.

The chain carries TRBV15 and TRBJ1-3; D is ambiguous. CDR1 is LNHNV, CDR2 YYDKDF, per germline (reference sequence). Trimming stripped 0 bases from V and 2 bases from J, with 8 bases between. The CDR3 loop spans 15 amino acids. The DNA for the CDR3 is TGTGCCACCAGCAGAGATATCACAGCTGGAAACACCATATATTTT. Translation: CATSRDITAGNTIYF.

In DNA form, the CDR3 reads TGTGCCAGCAGCCCTACTGACAGAGTTACTGAAGCTTTCTTT. Protein: CASSPTDRVTEAFF. The J gene is TRBJ1-1, the V gene TRBV6-5; possibly TRBD1 for D (5 bases). This CDR3 region has 14 residues. The V gene lost 6 bases and the J gene lost 5 bases, with 16 bases spanning the gap. From germline, CDR1 is MNHEY and CDR2 SVGAGI.

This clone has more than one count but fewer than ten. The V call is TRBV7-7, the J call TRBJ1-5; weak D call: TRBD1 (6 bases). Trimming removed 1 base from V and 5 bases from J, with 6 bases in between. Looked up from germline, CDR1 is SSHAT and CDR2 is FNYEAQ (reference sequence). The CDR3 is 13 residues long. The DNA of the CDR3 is TGTGCCAGCAGCTTAGACAGGGATCAGCCCCAGCATTTT. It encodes CASSLDRDQPQHF.

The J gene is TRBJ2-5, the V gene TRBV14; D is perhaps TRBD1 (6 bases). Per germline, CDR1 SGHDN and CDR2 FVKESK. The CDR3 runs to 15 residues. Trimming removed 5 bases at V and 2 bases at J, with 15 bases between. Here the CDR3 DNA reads TGTGCCAGCAGCAAAGGACAGAGACTACAAGAGACCCAGTACTTC. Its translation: CASSKGQRLQETQYF.

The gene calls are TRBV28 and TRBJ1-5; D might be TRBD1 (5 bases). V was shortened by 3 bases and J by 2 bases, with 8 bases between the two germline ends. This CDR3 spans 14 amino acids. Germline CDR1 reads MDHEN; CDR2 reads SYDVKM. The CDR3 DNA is TGTGCCAGCAGTTTGGGGGGTGGCAATCAGCCCCAGCATTTT. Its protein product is CASSLGGGNQPQHF.

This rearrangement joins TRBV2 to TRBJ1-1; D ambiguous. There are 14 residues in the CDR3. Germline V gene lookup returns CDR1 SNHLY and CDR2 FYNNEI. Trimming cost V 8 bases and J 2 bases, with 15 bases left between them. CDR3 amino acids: CASLPETANTEAFF. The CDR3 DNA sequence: TGTGCCAGCTTACCGGAGACGGCCAACACTGAAGCTTTCTTT.

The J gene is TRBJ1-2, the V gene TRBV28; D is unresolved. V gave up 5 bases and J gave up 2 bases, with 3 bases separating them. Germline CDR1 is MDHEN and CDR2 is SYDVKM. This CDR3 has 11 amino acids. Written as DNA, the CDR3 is TGTGCCAGCAGTAGCAACTATGGCTACACCTTC. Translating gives CASSSNYGYTF.

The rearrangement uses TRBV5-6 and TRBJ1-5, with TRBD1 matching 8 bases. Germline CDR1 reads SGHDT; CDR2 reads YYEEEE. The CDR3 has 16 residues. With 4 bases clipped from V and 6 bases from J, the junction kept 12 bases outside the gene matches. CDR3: CASSRRAGGASQPQHF. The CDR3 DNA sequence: TGTGCCAGCAGCCGGAGGGCAGGGGGCGCGAGTCAGCCCCAGCATTTT.

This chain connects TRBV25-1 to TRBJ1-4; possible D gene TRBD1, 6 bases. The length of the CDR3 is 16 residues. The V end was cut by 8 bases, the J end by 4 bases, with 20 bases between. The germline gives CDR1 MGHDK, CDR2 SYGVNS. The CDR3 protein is CASGYITGPRNEKLFF. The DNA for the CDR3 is TGTGCCAGCGGCTACATAACAGGGCCTCGTAATGAAAAACTGTTTTTT.

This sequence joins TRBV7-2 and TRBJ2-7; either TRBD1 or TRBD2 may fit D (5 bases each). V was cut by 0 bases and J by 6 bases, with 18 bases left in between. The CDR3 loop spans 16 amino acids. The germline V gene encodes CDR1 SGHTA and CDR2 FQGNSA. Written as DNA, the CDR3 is TGTGCCAGCAGCTTAGCACCGACAGTCGGGGCTAGCGAGCAGTACTTC. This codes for CASSLAPTVGASEQYF.

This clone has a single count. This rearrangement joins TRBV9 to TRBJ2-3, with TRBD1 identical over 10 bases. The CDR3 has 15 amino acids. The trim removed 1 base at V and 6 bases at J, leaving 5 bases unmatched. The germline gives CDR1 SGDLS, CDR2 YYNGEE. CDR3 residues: CASSVSGTGEDTQYF. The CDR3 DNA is TGTGCCAGCAGCGTATCGGGGACAGGGGAGGATACGCAGTATTTT.

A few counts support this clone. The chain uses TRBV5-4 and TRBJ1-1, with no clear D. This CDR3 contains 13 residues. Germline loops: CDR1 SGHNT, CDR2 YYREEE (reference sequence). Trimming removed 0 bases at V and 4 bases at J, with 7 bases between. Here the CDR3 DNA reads TGTGCCAGCAGCTTGGTCTGGGTCACTGAAGCTTTCTTT. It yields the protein CASSLVWVTEAFF.

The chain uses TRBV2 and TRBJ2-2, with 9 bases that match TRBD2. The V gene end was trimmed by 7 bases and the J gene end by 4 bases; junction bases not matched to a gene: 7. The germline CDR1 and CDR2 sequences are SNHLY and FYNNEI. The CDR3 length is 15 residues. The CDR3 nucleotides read TGTGCCAGCACCAGACTAGCGGCCTTCACCGGGGAGCTGTTTTTT. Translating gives CASTRLAAFTGELFF.

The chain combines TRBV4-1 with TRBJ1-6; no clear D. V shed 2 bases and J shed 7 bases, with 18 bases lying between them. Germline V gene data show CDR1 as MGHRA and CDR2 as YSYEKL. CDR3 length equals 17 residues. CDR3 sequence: CASSQRSTAGKNSPLHF. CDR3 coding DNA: TGCGCCAGCAGCCAAAGGAGTACCGCGGGGAAAAATTCACCCCTCCACTTT.

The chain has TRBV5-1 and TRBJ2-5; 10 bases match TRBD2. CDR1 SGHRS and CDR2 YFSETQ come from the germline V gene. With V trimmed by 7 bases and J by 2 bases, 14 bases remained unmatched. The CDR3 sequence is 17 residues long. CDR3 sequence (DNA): TGCGCCAGCCGGTCACCGGCTAGCGGGGGAACTCAAGAGACCCAGTACTTC. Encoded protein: CASRSPASGGTQETQYF. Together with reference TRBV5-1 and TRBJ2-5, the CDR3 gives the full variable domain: KAGVTQTPRYLIKTRGQQVTLSCSPISGHRSVSWYQQTPGQGLQFLFEYFSETQRNKGNFPGRFSGRQFSNSRSEMNVSTLELGDSALYLCASRSPASGGTQETQYFGPGTRLLVL.

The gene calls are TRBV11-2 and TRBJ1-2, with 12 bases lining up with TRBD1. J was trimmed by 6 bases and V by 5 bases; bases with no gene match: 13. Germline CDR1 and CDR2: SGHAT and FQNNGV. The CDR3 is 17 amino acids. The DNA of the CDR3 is TGTGCCAGCAGCAAGAGGGGGACAGGGGGCACGGGGGATGGCTACACCTTC. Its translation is CASSKRGTGGTGDGYTF. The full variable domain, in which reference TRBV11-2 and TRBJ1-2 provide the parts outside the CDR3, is EAGVAQSPRYKIIEKRQSVAFWCNPISGHATLYWYQQILGQGPKLLIQFQNNGVVDDSQLPKDRFSAERLKGVDSTLKIQPAKLEDSAVYLCASSKRGTGGTGDGYTFGSGTRLTVV.

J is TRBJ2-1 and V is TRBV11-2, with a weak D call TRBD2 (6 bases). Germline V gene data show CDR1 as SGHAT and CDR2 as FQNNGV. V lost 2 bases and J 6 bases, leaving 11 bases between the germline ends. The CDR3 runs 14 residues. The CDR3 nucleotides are TGTGCCAGCAGCTTAACGGACTACCCCAATGAGCAGTTCTTC. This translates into CASSLTDYPNEQFF.

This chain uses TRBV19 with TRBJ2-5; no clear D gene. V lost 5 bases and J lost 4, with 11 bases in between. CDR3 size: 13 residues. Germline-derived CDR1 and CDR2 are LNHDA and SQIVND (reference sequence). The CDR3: CASSGRWGETQYF. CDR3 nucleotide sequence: TGTGCCAGTAGTGGCAGATGGGGAGAGACCCAGTACTTC.